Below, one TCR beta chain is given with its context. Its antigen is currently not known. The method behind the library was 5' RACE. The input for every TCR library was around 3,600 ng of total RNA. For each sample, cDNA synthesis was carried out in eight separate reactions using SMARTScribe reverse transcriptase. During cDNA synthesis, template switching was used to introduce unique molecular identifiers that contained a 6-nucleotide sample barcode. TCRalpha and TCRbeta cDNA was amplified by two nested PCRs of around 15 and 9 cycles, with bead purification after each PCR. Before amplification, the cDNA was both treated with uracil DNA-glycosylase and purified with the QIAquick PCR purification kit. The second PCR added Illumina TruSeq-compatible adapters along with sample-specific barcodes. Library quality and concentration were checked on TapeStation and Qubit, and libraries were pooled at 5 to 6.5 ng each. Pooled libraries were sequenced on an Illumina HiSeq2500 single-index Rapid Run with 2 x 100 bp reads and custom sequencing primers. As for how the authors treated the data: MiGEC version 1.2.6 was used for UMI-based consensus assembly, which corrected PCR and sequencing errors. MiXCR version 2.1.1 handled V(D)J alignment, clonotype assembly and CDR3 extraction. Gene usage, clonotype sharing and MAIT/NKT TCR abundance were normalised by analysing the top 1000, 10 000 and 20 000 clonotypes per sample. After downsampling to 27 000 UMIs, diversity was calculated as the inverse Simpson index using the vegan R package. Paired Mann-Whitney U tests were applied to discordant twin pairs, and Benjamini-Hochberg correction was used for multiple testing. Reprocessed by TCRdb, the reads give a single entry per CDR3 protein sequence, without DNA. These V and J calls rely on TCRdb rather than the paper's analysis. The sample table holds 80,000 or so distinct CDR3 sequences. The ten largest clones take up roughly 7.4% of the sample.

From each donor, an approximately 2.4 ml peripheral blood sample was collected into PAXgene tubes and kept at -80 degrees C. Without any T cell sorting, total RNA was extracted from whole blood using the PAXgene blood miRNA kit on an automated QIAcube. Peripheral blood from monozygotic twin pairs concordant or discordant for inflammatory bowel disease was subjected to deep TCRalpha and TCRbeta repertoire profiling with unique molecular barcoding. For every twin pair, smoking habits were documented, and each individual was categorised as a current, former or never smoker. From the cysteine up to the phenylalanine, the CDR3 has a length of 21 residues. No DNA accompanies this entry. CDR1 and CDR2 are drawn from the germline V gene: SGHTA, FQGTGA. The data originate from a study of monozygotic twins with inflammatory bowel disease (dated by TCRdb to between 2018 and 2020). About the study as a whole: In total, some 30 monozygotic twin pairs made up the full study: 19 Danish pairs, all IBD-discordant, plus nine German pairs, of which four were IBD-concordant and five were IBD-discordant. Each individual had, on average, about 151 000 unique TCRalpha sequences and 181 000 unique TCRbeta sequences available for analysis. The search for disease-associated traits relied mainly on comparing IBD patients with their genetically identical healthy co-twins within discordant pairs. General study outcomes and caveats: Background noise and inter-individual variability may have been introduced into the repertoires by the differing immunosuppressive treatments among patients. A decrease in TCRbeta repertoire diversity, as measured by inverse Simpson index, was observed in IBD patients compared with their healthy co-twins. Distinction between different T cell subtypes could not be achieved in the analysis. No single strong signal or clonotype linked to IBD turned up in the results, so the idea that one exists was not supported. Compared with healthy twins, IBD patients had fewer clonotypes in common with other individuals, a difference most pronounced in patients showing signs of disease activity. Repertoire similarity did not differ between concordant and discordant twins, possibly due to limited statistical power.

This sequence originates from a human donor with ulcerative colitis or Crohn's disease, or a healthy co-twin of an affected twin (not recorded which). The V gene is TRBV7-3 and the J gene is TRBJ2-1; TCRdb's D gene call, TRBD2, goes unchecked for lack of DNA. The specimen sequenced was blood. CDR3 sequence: CASSLKYVTGRVLADYNEQFF.